This entry features one TCR beta chain sequence. Its specificity is not known. Nominally healthy donors provided the samples, though records likely missed some immune exposures. 60 Vbeta and 13 Jbeta primers were used in PCR. Produced via immunoSEQ multiplex PCR; TCRdb's table is partial and in-frame only. The sample includes 70,000 or so clones, more than 80% seen only once; the top ten take about an eighth. The data are from a study of cytomegalovirus exposure and HLA in healthy donors. Whole-study findings and limits: Productive rates of about 90% or about 30% were seen for most TCR beta V segments in an earlier analysis. Among TCR beta chains, those listed as cytomegalovirus-associated numbered about 160. It was taken for granted in presence/absence analyses that sequencing depth across donors was roughly uniform.

V lost 5 bases and J lost 2; bases outside the gene matches: 7. The CDR3 totals 15 residues. The germline V gene has CDR1 SEHNR and CDR2 FQNEAQ (reference sequence). The sample consisted of PBMCs. This chain connects TRBV7-9 to TRBJ2-3, with 7 bases lining up with TRBD1. The source is a woman younger than 45 in good health and CMV-seropositive. This CDR3 is CASSQRTGVTDTQYF. Here the CDR3 DNA reads TGTGCCAGCAGCCAAAGGACAGGCGTCACAGATACGCAGTATTTT.